The 24 T cell receptor beta chains below come from one sample, sequenced in a study of control samples from healthy donors and cancer patients. TCRdb keeps only in-frame clones here, not all; method: immunoSEQ multiplex PCR. This table has about 95,000 clones, 88% appearing once. Sequenced: blood. Receptors originate from a woman in her 70s in good health.

The genes are TRBV18 and TRBJ1-4, with D possibly TRBD1 on 5 matching bases. The CDR3 is 16 amino acids. Germline CDR1 is KGHSH and CDR2 is LQKENI. V was trimmed by 6 bases and J by 2 bases, leaving 16 bases between them. The DNA for the CDR3 is TGTGCCAGCTCCCCCCAAGGGGCGTCCACTAATGAAAAACTGTTTTTT. This sequence encodes CASSPQGASTNEKLFF.

V gene TRBV2 combines with J gene TRBJ1-1, with a tentative D call TRBD1 (6 bases). The CDR3 runs 15 residues. Trimming shortened V by 6 bases and J by 1 base, and 15 bases separated the two germline ends. Germline assignment: CDR1 SNHLY and CDR2 FYNNEI. The CDR3 DNA reads TGTGCCAGCAGGCCCCCCTGGACAGAGAACACTGAAGCTTTCTTT. Residues: CASRPPWTENTEAFF.

CDR3 amino acids: CASRLTGRLGTEAFF. The CDR3, as DNA: TGTGCCAGCCGCCTGACAGGCCGGTTGGGCACTGAAGCTTTCTTT. V gene TRBV27 combines with J gene TRBJ1-1; a possible D gene is TRBD1 (6 bases). The length of the CDR3 is 15 residues. Germline lookup yields CDR1 MNHEY and CDR2 SMNVEV (reference sequence). The V and J ends lost 8 bases and 4 bases respectively, with 20 bases between them.

J is TRBJ1-5 and V is TRBV18; D is unclear. The CDR3 spans 12 residues. Germline assignment: CDR1 KGHSH and CDR2 LQKENI. Deletions cut 6 bases from V and 4 bases from J, with 7 bases between. CDR3 in DNA: TGTGCCAGCTCTATGGGTAATCAGCCCCAGCATTTT. Translation: CASSMGNQPQHF.

The chain has TRBV6-1 and TRBJ1-1; D not resolved. V lost 1 base to trimming and J lost 4 bases, with 7 bases between them. The CDR3 loop spans 13 amino acids. The germline gives CDR1 MNHNS, CDR2 SASEGT. The CDR3 loop is CASSEGRGTEAFF. DNA of the CDR3: TGTGCCAGCAGTGAAGGGCGGGGCACTGAAGCTTTCTTT.

The chain is built from TRBV5-8 and TRBJ1-1, with a weak D call TRBD1 (6 bases). Germline assignment: CDR1 SGHTS and CDR2 YDEGEE. The CDR3 totals 14 residues. Trimming took 0 bases from V and 0 from J, leaving 6 bases between them. The CDR3 sequence is CASSLGTVNTEAFF. The CDR3 DNA follows: TGTGCCAGCAGCTTGGGGACAGTGAACACTGAAGCTTTCTTT. The whole variable domain, filled in from reference TRBV5-8 and TRBJ1-1, reads EAGVTQSPTHLIKTRGQQATLRCSPISGHTSVYWYQQALGLGLQFLLWYDEGEERNRGNFPPRFSGRQFPNYSSELNVNALELEDSALYLCASSLGTVNTEAFFGQGTRLTVV.

The chain uses TRBV7-9 and TRBJ1-3, with D possibly TRBD1 on 5 matching bases. The CDR3 loop spans 15 amino acids. From germline, CDR1 is SEHNR and CDR2 FQNEAQ (reference sequence). Trimming removed 5 bases from V and 0 bases from J, with 11 bases in between. The CDR3 coding sequence is TGTGCCAGCAGCCAAGGCAGGGACTCTGGAAACACCATATATTTT. Translation: CASSQGRDSGNTIYF.

The rearrangement uses TRBV3-1 (or the pseudogene TRBV3-2) and TRBJ1-4; unclear D gene. Trimming removed 1 base from V and 7 bases from J, with 7 bases in between. The CDR3 runs to 13 residues. CDR1 and CDR2 (germline): LGHDT, YNNKEL (reference sequence). This CDR3 reads CASSQVEGEKLFF. CDR3 DNA sequence: TGTGCCAGCAGCCAAGTTGAGGGTGAAAAACTGTTTTTT.

The chain is built from TRBV6-2 or TRBV6-3 and TRBJ2-5; 13 nucleotides agree with TRBD2. Germline-derived CDR1 and CDR2 are MNHEY and SVGEGT. The trim removed 5 bases at V and 5 bases at J, leaving 8 bases unmatched. The CDR3 has 16 amino acids. DNA for the CDR3: TGTGCCAGCAGTAGGACTAGCGGGAGTAATACGGAGACCCAGTACTTC. The encoded protein is CASSRTSGSNTETQYF.

The chain employs TRBV14 and TRBJ1-1, with D unclear. The CDR3 totals 14 residues. Germline assignment: CDR1 SGHDN and CDR2 FVKESK. V dropped 0 bases and J dropped 5 bases, with 10 bases sitting between them. The CDR3 DNA follows: TGTGCCAGCAGCCAAGAAAGAAAAGGGACTGAAGCTTTCTTT. Translating gives CASSQERKGTEAFF.

The chain has TRBV25-1 and TRBJ1-6; D call uncertain. The germline V and J ends were trimmed by 7 bases and 0 bases, with 7 bases remaining between them. The CDR3 consists of 14 residues. Looked up from germline, CDR1 is MGHDK and CDR2 is SYGVNS. CDR3 nucleotides: TGTGCCAGCAAGGGAAGCTCCTATAATTCACCCCTCCACTTT. Translation: CASKGSSYNSPLHF.

This sequence joins TRBV2 and TRBJ1-5; 11 nucleotides line up with TRBD1. CDR1 SNHLY and CDR2 FYNNEI come from the germline V gene. The CDR3 loop spans 15 amino acids. Trimming at V came to 7 bases and at J to 5 bases, leaving 7 bases not matched to a gene. Here the CDR3 DNA reads TGTGCCAGCAAAGGACAGGGGGCTTATGATCAGCCCCAGCATTTT. This gives the protein CASKGQGAYDQPQHF.

This clone was picked up a small number of times. This rearrangement joins TRBV15 to TRBJ1-6; D gene ambiguous. CDR3 size: 12 residues. The V end lost 2 bases, the J end lost 8 bases, and 4 bases lay between the germline ends. From germline, CDR1 is LNHNV and CDR2 YYDKDF (reference sequence). The CDR3 is CATSRQDSPLHF. The CDR3, as DNA: TGTGCCACCAGCAGACAGGATTCACCCCTCCACTTT.

The chain combines TRBV10-3 with TRBJ2-2; the match to TRBD2 covers 8 bases. The CDR3 contains 16 residues. From germline, CDR1 is ENHRY and CDR2 SYGVKD. V trimming: 8 bases; J trimming: 2 bases; junction bases outside the gene matches: 10. CDR3 DNA: TGTGCCATCTCTTCACTGAGCGGGAGTAACACCGGGGAGCTGTTTTTT. It specifies CAISSLSGSNTGELFF.

This clone turned up a few times. The sample carries other DNA sequences with the same CDR3. The rearrangement joins TRBV5-1 to TRBJ1-5; D is unclear. CDR1 and CDR2 (germline): SGHRS, YFSETQ. V gave up 0 bases and J gave up 5 bases, with 6 bases separating them. CDR3 length: 13 residues. The CDR3 loop is CASSLAGDQPQHF. CDR3 sequence (DNA): TGCGCCAGCAGCTTGGCCGGGGATCAGCCCCAGCATTTT. Full variable domain (outside the CDR3, taken from reference TRBV5-1 and TRBJ1-5): KAGVTQTPRYLIKTRGQQVTLSCSPISGHRSVSWYQQTPGQGLQFLFEYFSETQRNKGNFPGRFSGRQFSNSRSEMNVSTLELGDSALYLCASSLAGDQPQHFGDGTRLSIL.

V and J are TRBV19 and TRBJ1-3, with D hard to call. Trimming left V 7 bases short and J 0 bases short, with 10 bases between. The CDR3 length is 14 residues. The germline gives CDR1 LNHDA, CDR2 SQIVND (reference sequence). CDR3 coding DNA: TGTGCCAGTAATGGCGGAAGCTCTGGAAACACCATATATTTT. Translation: CASNGGSSGNTIYF.

This chain links TRBV12-3 or TRBV12-4 with TRBJ1-2; D not resolved. This CDR3 has 13 residues. Trimming shortened V by 3 bases and J by 7 bases, and 12 bases separated the two germline ends. CDR3 nucleotides: TGTGCCAGCAGTTTTGCGACACCCTTTGGCTACACCTTC. Its protein product is CASSFATPFGYTF.

The chain is built from TRBV6-2 or TRBV6-3 and TRBJ2-1, with TRBD1 matching over 11 bases. Germline V gene data show CDR1 as MNHEY and CDR2 as SVGEGT. Trimming cost V 2 bases and J 2 bases; bases outside gene matches: 14. The CDR3 is 20 residues long. The CDR3 DNA sequence: TGTGCCAGCAGTTACCCCGGACAGGGGGCGCGGGTAGCGGCCTACAATGAGCAGTTCTTC. Translated, it gives CASSYPGQGARVAAYNEQFF.

This clone was counted a single time. The chain couples TRBV6-4 to TRBJ1-5, with unresolved D. The CDR3 spans 13 residues. V lost 3 bases and J 5 bases, leaving 8 bases between the germline ends. Germline V CDR1 and CDR2: MRHNA, SNTAGT. The CDR3 coding sequence is TGTGCCAGCAGTGAAGGCAGAGATCAGCCCCAGCATTTT. Its protein is CASSEGRDQPQHF.

V usage is TRBV10-2 and J usage is TRBJ1-1; weak D call: TRBD1 (5 bases). The ends were cut back, 3 bases at V and 3 bases at J, with 11 bases in the middle. The germline gives CDR1 WSHSY, CDR2 SAAADI. This CDR3 contains 14 residues. The CDR3 region has the DNA TGCGCCAGCAGTGACCCAGCCAGGGACACTGAAGCTTTCTTT. Encoded protein: CASSDPARDTEAFF.

The rearrangement links TRBV29-1 to TRBJ2-5, with D possibly being TRBD2 (6 bases). There are 12 residues in the CDR3. Trimming stripped 4 bases from V and 5 bases from J, with 11 bases between. Germline CDR1 is SQVTM and CDR2 is ANQGSEA. For the CDR3, the DNA is TGCAGCGTTGTTGGGAGCGGGGAGACCCAGTACTTC. This encodes CSVVGSGETQYF.

V is TRBV4-1 and J is TRBJ1-2, with 8 bases lining up with TRBD1. This CDR3 is 16 amino acids long. Trimming took 2 bases from V and 1 from J; bases not matched to a gene: 6. Germline CDR1 reads MGHRA; CDR2 reads YSYEKL. The CDR3 nucleotides read TGCGCCAGCAGCCAATCCGGAGACAGGGGTAACTATGGCTACACCTTC. Its translation is CASSQSGDRGNYGYTF.

This chain uses TRBV19 with TRBJ2-5; 11 bases line up with TRBD2. Germline loops: CDR1 LNHDA, CDR2 SQIVND (reference sequence). CDR3 length: 15 amino acids. V dropped 4 bases and J dropped 5; count of bases not matched to a gene: 6. The CDR3 DNA sequence: TGTGCCAGTAGTACAGGGACTAGCGGTGGTGAGACCCAGTACTTC. Protein product: CASSTGTSGGETQYF. Filled out from reference TRBV19 and TRBJ2-5, the complete variable domain reads DGGITQSPKYLFRKEGQNVTLSCEQNLNHDAMYWYRQDPGQGLRLIYYSQIVNDFQKGDIAEGYSVSREKKESFPLTVTSAQKNPTAFYLCASSTGTSGGETQYFGPGTRLLVL.

This sequence joins TRBV11-1 and TRBJ2-1; D is possibly TRBD1 (6 bases). This CDR3 has 16 amino acids. CDR1 is SGHAT, CDR2 FQDESV, per germline (reference sequence). Trimming pared 5 bases from V and 0 bases from J, leaving 14 bases between. The CDR3 DNA reads as TGTGCCAGCAGCCGCCTGGCAGGGGCCTCCTACAATGAGCAGTTCTTC. Its translation is CASSRLAGASYNEQFF.